This entry lists 9 T cell receptor beta chains sequenced from one sample in a study of T-cell memory formation after mild COVID-19. One entry per CDR3 protein, called by TCRdb with MiXCR from the 5' RACE reads. The table records 300,000 to 350,000 distinct CDR3 sequences, 14% of them present only once. The sample taken for sequencing was PBMCs or a T cell subset sorted from them (not recorded which). The source is a man aged 18 to 29 who had mild COVID-19 (a few samples of this study predate the infection). Cell type and time point are not known.

In this sample, this clonotype turned up many times. The CDR3 sequence is CSARELAGGQQETQYF. CDR3 nucleotide sequence: TGCAGTGCTAGAGAGCTAGCGGGGGGCCAACAAGAGACCCAGTACTTC. V gene TRBV20-1 combines with J gene TRBJ2-5, with 11 bases fitting TRBD2. V shed 0 bases, J shed 2 bases, and the junction held 5 bases outside the gene matches. CDR1 is DFQATT and CDR2 is SNEGSKA in the germline V gene (reference sequence). The CDR3 covers 16 residues.

DNA of the CDR3: TGCAGTGCTAGAGGCGGGGCCACCGGGGAGCTGTTTTTT. The encoded protein is CSARGGATGELFF. This chain joins TRBV20-1 and TRBJ2-2, with a weak D call TRBD2 (6 bases). Trimming left V 1 base short and J 4 bases short, with 7 bases between. CDR3 length equals 13 residues. Germline V gives CDR1 DFQATT, CDR2 SNEGSKA (reference sequence).

The chain uses TRBV5-1 and TRBJ1-6, with a weak D call TRBD1 (6 bases). The ends were cut back, 0 bases at V and 7 bases at J, with 17 bases in the middle. The germline V gene has CDR1 SGHRS and CDR2 YFSETQ. The CDR3 spans 17 residues. In DNA, the CDR3 is TGCGCCAGCAGCTTGGCAGGCGCAGGGGCAGGCAATTCACCCCTCCACTTT. Translated: CASSLAGAGAGNSPLHF. The full variable domain, completed using reference TRBV5-1 and TRBJ1-6, is KAGVTQTPRYLIKTRGQQVTLSCSPISGHRSVSWYQQTPGQGLQFLFEYFSETQRNKGNFPGRFSGRQFSNSRSEMNVSTLELGDSALYLCASSLAGAGAGNSPLHFGNGTRLTVT.

This clonotype was detected a few times. In nucleotides, the CDR3 is TGCAGCGTTGGTCCTAGCGGGGGCACAGATACGCAGTATTTT. Protein sequence: CSVGPSGGTDTQYF. V usage is TRBV29-1 and J usage is TRBJ2-3; 9 bases are shared with TRBD2. Losses at the gene ends were 4 bases for V and 1 base for J; bases not matched to a gene: 3. The CDR3 has 14 amino acids. The V gene's germline CDR1 is SQVTM and CDR2 ANQGSEA.

V is TRBV5-1 and J is TRBJ2-5, with D maybe TRBD2 (5 bases). Germline V gives CDR1 SGHRS, CDR2 YFSETQ. This CDR3 has 12 residues. The V end lost 6 bases, the J end lost 0 bases, and 6 bases lay between the germline ends. CDR3 sequence: CASKDYQETQYF. The CDR3 nucleotides are TGCGCCAGCAAGGACTACCAAGAGACCCAGTACTTC. Full variable domain (remainder filled in from reference TRBV5-1 and TRBJ2-5): KAGVTQTPRYLIKTRGQQVTLSCSPISGHRSVSWYQQTPGQGLQFLFEYFSETQRNKGNFPGRFSGRQFSNSRSEMNVSTLELGDSALYLCASKDYQETQYFGPGTRLLVL.

This clonotype was recorded a few times. The chain joins TRBV10-3 to TRBJ2-5, with D possibly TRBD1 on 5 matching bases. Germline loops: CDR1 ENHRY, CDR2 SYGVKD. The CDR3 runs 13 residues. Between the trimmed V and J ends, which lost 10 bases and 1 base, there was a span of 13 bases. CDR3 in amino acids: CATLGAPQETQYF. The CDR3 DNA follows: TGTGCCACCCTAGGGGCACCCCAAGAGACCCAGTACTTC.

This clonotype was picked up many times. The chain couples TRBV3-1 to TRBJ1-5, with D possibly matching TRBD1 (6 bases). The CDR3 covers 14 residues. The V gene lost 4 bases and the J gene lost 1 base, with 8 bases spanning the gap. The germline CDR1 and CDR2 sequences are LGHDT and YNNKEL (reference sequence). DNA of the CDR3: TGTGCCAGCAGCCCTACAGGGAGCAATCAGCCCCAGCATTTT. Residues: CASSPTGSNQPQHF. Full variable domain (missing parts from reference TRBV3-1 and TRBJ1-5): DTAVSQTPKYLVTQMGNDKSIKCEQNLGHDTMYWYKQDSKKFLKIMFSYNNKELIINETVPNRFSPKSPDKAHLNLHINSLELGDSAVYFCASSPTGSNQPQHFGDGTRLSIL.

This clonotype was picked up a small number of times. The V gene is TRBV6-5, the J gene TRBJ1-5; no firm D call. Per the germline V gene, CDR1 is MNHEY and CDR2 is SVGAGI. Deletions cut 7 bases from V and 4 bases from J, with 5 bases between. The CDR3 is made up of 11 amino acids. The CDR3 nucleotides are TGTGCCAGCACCGGGAATCAGCCCCAGCATTTT. Translated: CASTGNQPQHF.

In its sample, this clonotype was seen a few times. This rearrangement joins TRBV4-1 to TRBJ2-2; D is perhaps TRBD1 (6 bases). V lost 3 bases and J lost 10, with 12 bases in between. This CDR3 contains 13 residues. Per the germline V gene, CDR1 is MGHRA and CDR2 is YSYEKL. The CDR3 DNA reads as TGCGCCAGCAGCCAGGGGACATTGGCGGAGCTGTTTTTT. Protein: CASSQGTLAELFF.